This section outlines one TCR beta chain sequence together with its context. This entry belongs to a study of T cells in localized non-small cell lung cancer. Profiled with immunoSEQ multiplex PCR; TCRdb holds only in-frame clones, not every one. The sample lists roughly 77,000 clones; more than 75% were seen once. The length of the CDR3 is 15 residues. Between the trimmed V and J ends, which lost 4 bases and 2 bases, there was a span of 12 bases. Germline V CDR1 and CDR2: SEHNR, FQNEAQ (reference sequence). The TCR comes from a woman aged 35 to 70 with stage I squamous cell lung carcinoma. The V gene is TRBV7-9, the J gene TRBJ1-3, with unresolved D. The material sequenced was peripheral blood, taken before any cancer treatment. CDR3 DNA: TGTGCCAGCAGCTCCGAGATCCACCCTGGAAACACCATATATTTT. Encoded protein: CASSSEIHPGNTIYF.